Below, one TCR beta chain is given with its context. Its target is not known. Mismatch with germline at one junction end may stem from a read error. Germline CDR1 SSHAT, CDR2 FNYEAQ (reference sequence). The CDR3 has 15 amino acids. The data were obtained in a study of shared clonotypes between healthy human individuals. Study at large: Three plates each covered CD4 naive and memory; CD8 naive two, CD8 memory one. Study-wide results and caveats: On the whole, naive subsets had larger estimated richness than memory subsets had.

The authors split each subset's genomic DNA evenly across several immunoSEQ plates. Authors' data handling: Filtering differed because ImmunoSEQ produced junction-only sequences that carried no quality scores. Profiled with immunoSEQ multiplex PCR; TCRdb holds only in-frame clones, not every one. For V, J and clone size, that table is used; D and trimming come from the DNA. Of about 320,000 clones in the sample, roughly 91% are singletons; the top ten hold around 15%. The V call is TRBV7-7, the J call TRBJ2-7; D is undetermined. The sample comprised memory CD8+ T cells sorted from blood. Subset: CD45RO+ cells pooled with CCR7-negative TemRA cells. The receptor was isolated from a man younger than 30 in good health. This CDR3 is CASSLGLGPSYEQYF. The CDR3 bases are TGTGCTAGCAGCTTAGGGTTGGGTCCGAGCTACGAGCAGTACTTC.